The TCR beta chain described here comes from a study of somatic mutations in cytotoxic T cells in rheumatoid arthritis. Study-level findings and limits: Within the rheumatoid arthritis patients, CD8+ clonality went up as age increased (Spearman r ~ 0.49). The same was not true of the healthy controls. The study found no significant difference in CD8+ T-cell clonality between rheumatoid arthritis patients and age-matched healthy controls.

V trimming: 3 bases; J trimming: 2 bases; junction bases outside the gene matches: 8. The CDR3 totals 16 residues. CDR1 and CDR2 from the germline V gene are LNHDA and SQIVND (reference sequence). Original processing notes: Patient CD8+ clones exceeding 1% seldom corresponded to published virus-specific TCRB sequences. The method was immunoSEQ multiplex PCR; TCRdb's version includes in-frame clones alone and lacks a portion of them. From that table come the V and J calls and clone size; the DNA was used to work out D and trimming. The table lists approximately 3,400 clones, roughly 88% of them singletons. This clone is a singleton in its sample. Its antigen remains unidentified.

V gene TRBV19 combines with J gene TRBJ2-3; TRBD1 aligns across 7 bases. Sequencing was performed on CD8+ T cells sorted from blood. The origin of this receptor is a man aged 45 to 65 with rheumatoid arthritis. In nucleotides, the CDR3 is TGTGCCAGTAGTATTCGGACAGGAGTGATCACAGATACGCAGTATTTT. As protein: CASSIRTGVITDTQYF.